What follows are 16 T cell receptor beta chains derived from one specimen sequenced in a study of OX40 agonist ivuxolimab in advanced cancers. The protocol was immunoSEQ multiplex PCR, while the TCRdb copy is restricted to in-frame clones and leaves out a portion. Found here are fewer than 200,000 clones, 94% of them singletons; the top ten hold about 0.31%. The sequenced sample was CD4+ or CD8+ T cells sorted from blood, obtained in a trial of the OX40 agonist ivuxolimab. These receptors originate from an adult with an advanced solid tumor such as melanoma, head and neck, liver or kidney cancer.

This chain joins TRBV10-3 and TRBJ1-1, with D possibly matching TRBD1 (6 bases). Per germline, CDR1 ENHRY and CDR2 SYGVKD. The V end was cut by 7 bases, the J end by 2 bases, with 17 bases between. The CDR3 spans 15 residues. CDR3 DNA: TGTGCCATCAAGGAACAGGGATCCGTTAACACTGAAGCTTTCTTT. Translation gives CAIKEQGSVNTEAFF.

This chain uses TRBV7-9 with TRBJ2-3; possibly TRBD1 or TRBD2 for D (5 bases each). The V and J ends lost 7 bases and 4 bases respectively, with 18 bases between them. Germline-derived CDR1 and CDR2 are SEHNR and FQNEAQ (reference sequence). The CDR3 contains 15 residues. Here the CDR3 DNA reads TGTGCCAGCACACCGGACTTCGGGGCCGCAGATACGCAGTATTTT. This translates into CASTPDFGAADTQYF.

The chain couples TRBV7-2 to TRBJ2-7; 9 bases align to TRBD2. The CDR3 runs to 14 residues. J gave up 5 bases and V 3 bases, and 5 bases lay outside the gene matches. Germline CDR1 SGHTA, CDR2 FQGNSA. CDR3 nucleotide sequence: TGTGCCAGCAGCTTGGTAGCGGGAGCCAACGAGCAGTACTTC. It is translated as CASSLVAGANEQYF.

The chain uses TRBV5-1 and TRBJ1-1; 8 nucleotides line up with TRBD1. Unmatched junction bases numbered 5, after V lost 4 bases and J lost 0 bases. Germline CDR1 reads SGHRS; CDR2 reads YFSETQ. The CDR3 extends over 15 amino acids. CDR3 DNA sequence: TGCGCCAGCAGCCCACAGGGGGTAATGAACACTGAAGCTTTCTTT. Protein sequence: CASSPQGVMNTEAFF.

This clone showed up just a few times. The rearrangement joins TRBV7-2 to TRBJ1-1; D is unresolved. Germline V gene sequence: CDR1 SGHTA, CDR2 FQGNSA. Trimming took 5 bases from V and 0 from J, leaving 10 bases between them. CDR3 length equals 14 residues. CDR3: CASSPSNMNTEAFF. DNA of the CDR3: TGTGCCAGCAGCCCTAGCAACATGAACACTGAAGCTTTCTTT. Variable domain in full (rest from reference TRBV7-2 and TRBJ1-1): GAGVSQSPSNKVTEKGKDVELRCDPISGHTALYWYRQSLGQGLEFLIYFQGNSAPDKSGLPSDRFSAERTGGSVSTLTIQRTQQEDSAVYLCASSPSNMNTEAFFGQGTRLTVV.

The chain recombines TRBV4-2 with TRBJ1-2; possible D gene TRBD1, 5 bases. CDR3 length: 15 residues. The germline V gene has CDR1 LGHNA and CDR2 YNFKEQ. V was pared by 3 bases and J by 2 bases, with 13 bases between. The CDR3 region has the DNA TGTGCCAGCAGCCAGGCTCAGACAGAAAACTATGGCTACACCTTC. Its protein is CASSQAQTENYGYTF.

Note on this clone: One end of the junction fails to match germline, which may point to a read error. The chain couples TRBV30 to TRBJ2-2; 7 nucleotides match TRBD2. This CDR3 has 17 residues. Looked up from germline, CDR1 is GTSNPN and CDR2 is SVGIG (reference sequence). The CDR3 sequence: CAWSARLASTKTGELFF. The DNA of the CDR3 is TGTGCCTGGAGTGCCCGACTAGCCAGTACGAAGACCGGGGAGCTGTTTTTT.

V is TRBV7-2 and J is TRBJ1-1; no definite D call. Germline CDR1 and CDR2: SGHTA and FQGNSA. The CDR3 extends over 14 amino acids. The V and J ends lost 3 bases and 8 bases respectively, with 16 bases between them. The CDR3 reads CASSFQPGEGEAFF. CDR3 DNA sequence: TGTGCCAGCAGCTTTCAACCGGGTGAAGGGGAAGCTTTCTTT.

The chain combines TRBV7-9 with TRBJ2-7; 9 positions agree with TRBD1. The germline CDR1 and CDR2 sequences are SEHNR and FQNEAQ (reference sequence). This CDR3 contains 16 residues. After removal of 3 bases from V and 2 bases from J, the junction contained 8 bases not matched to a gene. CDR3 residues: CASSFRRDRAAYEQYF. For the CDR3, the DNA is TGTGCCAGCAGCTTTAGACGGGACAGGGCGGCCTACGAGCAGTACTTC.

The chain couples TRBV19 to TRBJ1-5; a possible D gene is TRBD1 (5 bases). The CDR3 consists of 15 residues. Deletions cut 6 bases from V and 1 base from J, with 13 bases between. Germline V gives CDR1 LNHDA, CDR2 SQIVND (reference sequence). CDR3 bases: TGTGCCAGTAGGGGACGCCCCGTGAGCAATCAGCCCCAGCATTTT. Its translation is CASRGRPVSNQPQHF. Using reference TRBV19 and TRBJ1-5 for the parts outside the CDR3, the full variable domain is DGGITQSPKYLFRKEGQNVTLSCEQNLNHDAMYWYRQDPGQGLRLIYYSQIVNDFQKGDIAEGYSVSREKKESFPLTVTSAQKNPTAFYLCASRGRPVSNQPQHFGDGTRLSIL.

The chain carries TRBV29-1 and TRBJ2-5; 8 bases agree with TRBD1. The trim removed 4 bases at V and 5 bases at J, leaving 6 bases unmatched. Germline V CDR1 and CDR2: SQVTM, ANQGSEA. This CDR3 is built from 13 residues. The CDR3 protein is CSVVPGGWETQYF. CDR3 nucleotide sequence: TGCAGCGTTGTGCCAGGGGGCTGGGAGACCCAGTACTTC.

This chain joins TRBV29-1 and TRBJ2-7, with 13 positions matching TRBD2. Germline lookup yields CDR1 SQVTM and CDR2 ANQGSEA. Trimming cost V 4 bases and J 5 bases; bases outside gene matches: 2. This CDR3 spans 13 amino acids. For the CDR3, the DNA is TGCAGCGTTGGCGGACTAGCGGGGGACGAGCAGTACTTC. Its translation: CSVGGLAGDEQYF.

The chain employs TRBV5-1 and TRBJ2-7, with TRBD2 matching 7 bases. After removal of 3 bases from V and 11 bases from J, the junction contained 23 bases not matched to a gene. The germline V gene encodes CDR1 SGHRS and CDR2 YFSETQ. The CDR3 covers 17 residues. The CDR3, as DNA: TGCGCCAGCAGCTGGACAAGCCACCCCAGAGGGGAGGGCGGAAAGTACTTC. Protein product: CASSWTSHPRGEGGKYF.

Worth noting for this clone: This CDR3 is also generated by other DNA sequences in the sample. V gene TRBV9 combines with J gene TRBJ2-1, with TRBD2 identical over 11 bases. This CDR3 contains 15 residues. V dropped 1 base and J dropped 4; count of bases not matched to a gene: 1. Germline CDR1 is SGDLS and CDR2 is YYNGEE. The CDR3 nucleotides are TGTGCCAGCAGCGTACTAGCGGGGGGATACAATGAGCAGTTCTTC. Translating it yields CASSVLAGGYNEQFF.

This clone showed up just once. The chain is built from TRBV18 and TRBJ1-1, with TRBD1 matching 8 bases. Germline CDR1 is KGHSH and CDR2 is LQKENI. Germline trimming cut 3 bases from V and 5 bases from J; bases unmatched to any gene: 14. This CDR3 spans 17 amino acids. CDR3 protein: CASSPGVVGQEGTEAFF. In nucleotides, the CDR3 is TGTGCCAGCTCACCGGGTGTAGTGGGACAGGAGGGAACTGAAGCTTTCTTT.

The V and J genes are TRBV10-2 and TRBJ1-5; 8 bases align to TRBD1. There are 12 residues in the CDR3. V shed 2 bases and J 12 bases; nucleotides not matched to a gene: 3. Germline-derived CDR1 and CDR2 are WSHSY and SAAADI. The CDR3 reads CASSEGQGGQHF. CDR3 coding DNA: TGCGCCAGCAGTGAGGGACAGGGAGGCCAGCATTTT.